This T cell receptor (beta chain) originates from a study of OX40 agonist ivuxolimab in advanced cancers. The repertoire was sequenced with immunoSEQ multiplex PCR; TCRdb's copy has only in-frame clones and lacks some. The table records tens of thousands of clones, more than 70% of them present only once. Germline V lookup: CDR1 ENHRY, CDR2 SYGVKD. This CDR3 has 14 amino acids. Trimming removed 2 bases from V and 4 bases from J, with 11 bases in between. The gene calls are TRBV10-3 and TRBJ2-5, with D tentatively TRBD2 (6 bases). Sequenced here: CD4+ or CD8+ T cells sorted from blood, sampled in a trial of the OX40 agonist ivuxolimab. This clonotype was obtained from an adult with an advanced solid tumor such as melanoma, head and neck, liver or kidney cancer. The CDR3 DNA sequence: TGTGCCATCAGTGAGACCGGAGGGTCAGAGACCCAGTACTTC. Encoded protein: CAISETGGSETQYF.